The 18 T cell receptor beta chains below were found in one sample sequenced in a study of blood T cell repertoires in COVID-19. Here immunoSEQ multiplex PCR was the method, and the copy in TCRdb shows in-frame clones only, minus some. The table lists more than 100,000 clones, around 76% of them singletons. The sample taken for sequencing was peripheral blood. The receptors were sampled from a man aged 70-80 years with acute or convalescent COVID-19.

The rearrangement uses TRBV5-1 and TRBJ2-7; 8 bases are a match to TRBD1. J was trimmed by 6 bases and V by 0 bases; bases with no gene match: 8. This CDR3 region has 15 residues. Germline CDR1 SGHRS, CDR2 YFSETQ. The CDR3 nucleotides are TGCGCCAGCAGCTTGGGGACAGGGAAATCTGGCGAGCAGTACTTC. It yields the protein CASSLGTGKSGEQYF.

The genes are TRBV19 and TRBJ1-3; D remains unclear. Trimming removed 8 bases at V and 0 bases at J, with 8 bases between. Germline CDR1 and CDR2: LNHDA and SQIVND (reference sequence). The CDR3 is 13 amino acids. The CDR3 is CASSQASGNTIYF. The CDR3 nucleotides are TGTGCCAGTTCCCAGGCCTCTGGAAACACCATATATTTT.

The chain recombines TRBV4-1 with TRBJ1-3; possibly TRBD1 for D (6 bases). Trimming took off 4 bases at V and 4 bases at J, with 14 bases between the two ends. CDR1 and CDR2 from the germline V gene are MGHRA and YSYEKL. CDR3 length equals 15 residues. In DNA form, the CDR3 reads TGCGCCAGCAGCCCACAGGGCACGGTCGGAAACACCATATATTTT. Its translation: CASSPQGTVGNTIYF.

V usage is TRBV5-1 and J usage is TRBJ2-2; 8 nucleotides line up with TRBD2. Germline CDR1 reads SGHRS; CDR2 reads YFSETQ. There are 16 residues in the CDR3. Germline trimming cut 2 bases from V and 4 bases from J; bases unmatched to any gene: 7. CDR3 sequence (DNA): TGCGCCAGCAGCTTCCCCAGTAGCGGGGCCACCGGGGAGCTGTTTTTT. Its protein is CASSFPSSGATGELFF.

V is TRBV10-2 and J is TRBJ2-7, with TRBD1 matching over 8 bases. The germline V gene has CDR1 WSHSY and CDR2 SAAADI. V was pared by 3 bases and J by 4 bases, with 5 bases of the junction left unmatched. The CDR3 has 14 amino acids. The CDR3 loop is CASSDPGGKYEQYF. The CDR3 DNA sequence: TGCGCCAGCAGTGATCCAGGGGGCAAGTACGAGCAGTACTTC.

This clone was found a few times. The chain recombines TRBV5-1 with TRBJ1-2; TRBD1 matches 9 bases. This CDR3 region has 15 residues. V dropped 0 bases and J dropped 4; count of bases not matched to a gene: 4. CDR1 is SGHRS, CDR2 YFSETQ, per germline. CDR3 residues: CASSLEGTGIYGYTF. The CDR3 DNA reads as TGCGCCAGCAGCTTGGAGGGGACAGGGATCTATGGCTACACCTTC.

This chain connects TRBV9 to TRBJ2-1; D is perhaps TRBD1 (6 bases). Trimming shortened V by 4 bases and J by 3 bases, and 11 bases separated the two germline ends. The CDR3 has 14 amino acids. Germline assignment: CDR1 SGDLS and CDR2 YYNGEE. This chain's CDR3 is CASSPQGNYNEQFF. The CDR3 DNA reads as TGTGCCAGCAGCCCCCAGGGGAACTACAATGAGCAGTTCTTC.

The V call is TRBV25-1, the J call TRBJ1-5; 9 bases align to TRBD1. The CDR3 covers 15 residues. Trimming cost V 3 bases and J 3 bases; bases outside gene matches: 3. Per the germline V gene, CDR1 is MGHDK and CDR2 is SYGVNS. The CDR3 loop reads CASSEGQGLNQPQHF. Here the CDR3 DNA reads TGTGCCAGCAGTGAGGGACAGGGCCTCAATCAGCCCCAGCATTTT.

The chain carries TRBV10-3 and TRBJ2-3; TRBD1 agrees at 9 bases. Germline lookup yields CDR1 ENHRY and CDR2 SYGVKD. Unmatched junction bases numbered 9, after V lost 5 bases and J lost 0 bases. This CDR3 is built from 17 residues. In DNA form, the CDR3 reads TGTGCCATCAGTCCGGGACAGGGAAAGACAAGCACAGATACGCAGTATTTT. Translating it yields CAISPGQGKTSTDTQYF.

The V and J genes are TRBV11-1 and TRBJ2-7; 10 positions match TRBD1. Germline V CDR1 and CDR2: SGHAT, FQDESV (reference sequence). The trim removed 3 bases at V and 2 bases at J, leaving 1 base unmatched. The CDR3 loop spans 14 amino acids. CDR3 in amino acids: CASSFGTGAYEQYF. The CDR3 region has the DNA TGTGCCAGCAGCTTCGGGACAGGGGCCTACGAGCAGTACTTC.

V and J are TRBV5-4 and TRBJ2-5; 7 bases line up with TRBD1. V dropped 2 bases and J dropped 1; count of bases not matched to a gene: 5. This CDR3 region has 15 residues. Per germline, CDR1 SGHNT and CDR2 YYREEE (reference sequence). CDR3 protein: CASSFPTGSQETQYF. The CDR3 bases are TGTGCCAGCAGCTTTCCGACAGGGAGCCAAGAGACCCAGTACTTC.

This CDR3 is CASSATNSGGVETQYF. The CDR3 region has the DNA TGTGCCAGCAGCGCGACGAATAGCGGGGGGGTAGAGACCCAGTACTTC. This rearrangement joins TRBV9 to TRBJ2-5; 11 nucleotides line up with TRBD2. The length of the CDR3 is 16 residues. With V trimmed by 3 bases and J by 4 bases, 8 bases remained unmatched. In germline, CDR1 is SGDLS, CDR2 YYNGEE.

The CDR3 DNA sequence: TGCGCCAGCAGCCGAGGACAGGGTTTTGAAAAACTGTTTTTT. Translating it yields CASSRGQGFEKLFF. The genes are TRBV4-1 and TRBJ1-4; 8 nucleotides line up with TRBD1. Germline CDR1 and CDR2: MGHRA and YSYEKL. V lost 4 bases to trimming and J lost 7 bases; unmatched junction nucleotides: 5. The CDR3 is 14 amino acids.

CDR3 loop: CASSQDQGPGELFF. CDR3 nucleotide sequence: TGTGCCAGCAGCCAAGATCAGGGGCCCGGGGAGCTGTTTTTT. The chain combines TRBV3-1 (or the pseudogene TRBV3-2) with TRBJ2-2; D is perhaps TRBD1 (6 bases). CDR3 length: 14 amino acids. The V and J ends lost 0 bases and 6 bases respectively, with 8 bases between them. Per the germline V gene, CDR1 is LGHDT and CDR2 is YNNKEL (reference sequence).

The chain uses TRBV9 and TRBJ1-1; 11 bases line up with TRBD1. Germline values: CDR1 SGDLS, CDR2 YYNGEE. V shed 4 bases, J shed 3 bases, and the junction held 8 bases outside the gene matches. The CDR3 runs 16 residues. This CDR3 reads CASSPQGQGGYTEAFF. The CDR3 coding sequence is TGTGCCAGCAGCCCCCAGGGACAGGGGGGGTACACTGAAGCTTTCTTT.

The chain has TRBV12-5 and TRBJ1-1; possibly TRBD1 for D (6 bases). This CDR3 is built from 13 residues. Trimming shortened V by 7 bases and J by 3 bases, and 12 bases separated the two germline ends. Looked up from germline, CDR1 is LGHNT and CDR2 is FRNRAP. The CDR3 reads CASVPRQDTEAFF. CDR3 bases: TGTGCTAGTGTCCCGAGACAGGACACTGAAGCTTTCTTT.

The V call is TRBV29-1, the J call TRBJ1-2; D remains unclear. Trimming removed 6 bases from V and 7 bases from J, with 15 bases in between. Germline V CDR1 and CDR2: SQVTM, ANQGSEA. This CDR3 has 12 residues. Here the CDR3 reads CSVKRWGGGYTF. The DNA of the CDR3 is TGCAGCGTCAAAAGGTGGGGAGGTGGCTACACCTTC.

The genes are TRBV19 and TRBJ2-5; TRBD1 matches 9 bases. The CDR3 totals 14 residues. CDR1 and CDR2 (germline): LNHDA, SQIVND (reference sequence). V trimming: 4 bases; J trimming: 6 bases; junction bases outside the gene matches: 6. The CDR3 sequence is CASSTRQGGKTQYF. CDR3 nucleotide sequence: TGTGCCAGTAGTACCCGACAGGGGGGAAAGACCCAGTACTTC.